This T cell receptor (beta chain) was sequenced during a study of T cell repertoires in aging, cancer and after chemotherapy (dated by TCRdb to between 2018 and 2020). For the wider study: Six donor age groups were covered, ranging from 30 or younger up to 70 or older, and each group contained at least three individuals. Paired pre- and post-chemotherapy samples in the solid tumor group came from brain tumor (glioblastoma) patients receiving temozolomide-based therapy. In total, the full dataset held millions of TCR reads. Peripheral blood TCR beta repertoires from healthy donors and cancer patients were profiled to examine immunoaging and T cell reconstitution after chemotherapy. Alongside some 96 healthy donors serving as a reference group, the cohort included approximately 220 cancer patients, of whom approximately 94 had hematological cancers and 120 to 130 had solid cancers. The paper as a whole reports these results and caveats: In healthy donors, the decline in TCR diversity with age was mainly explained by loss of richness, whereas in cancer patients loss of evenness was also found to contribute. In both cancer cohorts, the median generation probability rose over the chemotherapy interval, which suggests that the repertoire was reconstituted through rebound thymic output. According to the authors, the repertoire data do not permit conclusions about immunological memory after chemotherapy. Significantly lower blood TCR diversity and higher clonality were observed in untreated patients with hematological or solid cancers than in age-matched healthy donors.

Multiplex touch-down PCR with a mixed TRB-A/B primer pool was used to amplify rearranged TRB sequences covering the V, D and J segments. Illumina adapters and sample indices were attached to the amplicons in two consecutive PCR reactions using Phusion HS II polymerase. Amplicons were gel-purified using the NucleoSpin Gel and PCR Clean-up kit and were subsequently checked with Qubit and an Agilent 2100 Bioanalyzer. Sequencing of libraries was carried out on an Illumina MiSeq in 600-cycle, single-indexed, paired-end runs. As for how the authors treated the data: Processing of the TRB sequences was carried out with MiXCR versions 2.12 and 3.0.5. Each unique CDR3 nucleotide sequence was treated as one clone, and only productive sequences with two or more reads were kept. The repertoire metrics were Shannon diversity, evenness, clonality (calculated as one minus evenness), and diversity profiles parameterized by alpha from 0 to 5. The IGoR algorithm was used to calculate generation probabilities of clones in the paired pre- and post-chemotherapy samples. Using fastp trimming at Q25 and MiXCR clonotype assembly, TCRdb reanalyzed the public sequencing data and kept in-frame beta chains. CDR3 protein sequences are deduplicated, and each keeps its most common genes and DNA. TCRdb's processing, not the authors' own work, is the source of the V and J calls. In this sample the table shows about 970 distinct CDR3 sequences, around 20% of which occur a single time. The ten largest clones take up approximately 10% of the sample.

Instead of sorted cells or RNA, genomic DNA extracted from peripheral blood served as the source for amplifying TCR beta rearrangements. Of note for this clonotype: No antigen is known for it. An end of the junction differs from the germline gene, which may be a read error.

The clonotype originates from a human donor with a solid tumor. The sequenced sample consisted of blood.

CDR3 region: CASSKENQYF. In nucleotides, the sequence is TGTGCCAGCAGTAAAGAGAACCAGTACTTC. This chain joins TRBV7-9 to TRBJ2-5, with no confidently assigned D gene. Spanning cysteine to phenylalanine, the CDR3 consists of 10 amino acids. Solely the CDR3 DNA is kept, with 30 bases framed from the first base. Per the germline V gene (reference sequence), SEHNR is the CDR1 and FQNEAQ is the CDR2.